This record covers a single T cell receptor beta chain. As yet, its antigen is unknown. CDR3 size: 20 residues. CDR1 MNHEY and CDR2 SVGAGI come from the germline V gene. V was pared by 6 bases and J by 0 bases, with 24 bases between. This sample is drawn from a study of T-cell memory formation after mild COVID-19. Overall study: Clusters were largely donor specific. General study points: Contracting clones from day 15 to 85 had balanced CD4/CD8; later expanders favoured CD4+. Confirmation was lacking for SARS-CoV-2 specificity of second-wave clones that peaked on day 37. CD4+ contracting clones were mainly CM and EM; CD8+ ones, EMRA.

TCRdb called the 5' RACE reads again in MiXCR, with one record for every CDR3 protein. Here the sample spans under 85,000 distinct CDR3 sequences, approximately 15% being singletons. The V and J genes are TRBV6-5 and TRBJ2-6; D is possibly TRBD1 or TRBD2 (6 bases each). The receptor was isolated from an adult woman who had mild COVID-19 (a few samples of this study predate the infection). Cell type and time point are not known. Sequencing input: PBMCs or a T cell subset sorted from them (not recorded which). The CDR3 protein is CASSFGGPAQGFSGANVLTF. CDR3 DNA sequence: TGTGCCAGCAGCTTCGGGGGTCCGGCCCAGGGGTTCTCTGGGGCCAACGTCCTGACTTTC.